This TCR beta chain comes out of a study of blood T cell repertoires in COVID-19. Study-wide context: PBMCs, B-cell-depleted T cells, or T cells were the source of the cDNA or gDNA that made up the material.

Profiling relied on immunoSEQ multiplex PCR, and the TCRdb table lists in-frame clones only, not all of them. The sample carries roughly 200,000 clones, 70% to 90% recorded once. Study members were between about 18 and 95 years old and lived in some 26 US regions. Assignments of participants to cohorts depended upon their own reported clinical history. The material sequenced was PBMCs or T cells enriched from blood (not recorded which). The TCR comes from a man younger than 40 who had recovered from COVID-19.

The DNA for the CDR3 is TGTGCCAGCAGCCCGGGGTCCCCTGGCAATGAGCAGTTCTTC. The encoded protein is CASSPGSPGNEQFF. V and J are TRBV7-9 and TRBJ2-1, with D tentatively TRBD2 (5 bases). V gave up 5 bases and J gave up 6 bases, with 14 bases separating them. The CDR3 is made up of 14 amino acids. The germline CDR1 and CDR2 sequences are SEHNR and FQNEAQ (reference sequence). Using reference TRBV7-9 and TRBJ2-1 for the parts outside the CDR3, the full variable domain is DTGVSQNPRHKITKRGQNVTFRCDPISEHNRLYWYRQTLGQGPEFLTYFQNEAQLEKSRLLSDRFSAERPKGSFSTLEIQRTEQGDSAMYLCASSPGSPGNEQFFGPGTRLTVL.